These 30 T cell receptor beta chains were all obtained from the same sample, sequenced in a study of blood T cell repertoires in COVID-19. Clones were read by immunoSEQ multiplex PCR, and TCRdb kept only the in-frame ones, dropping some. Here the sample spans a few hundred thousand clones, roughly 90% being singletons. Material for sequencing was peripheral blood. These TCRs come from a man aged 25-40 years with acute or convalescent COVID-19.

About this clone itself: Mismatch with germline at one junction end may stem from a read error. The chain joins TRBV18 to TRBJ1-2, with 8 bases identical to TRBD1. The CDR3 length is 13 residues. Germline V lookup: CDR1 KGHSH, CDR2 LQKENI. The CDR3 loop reads CASSPLSSPGGHF. The CDR3, as DNA: TGTGCCAGCTCACCACTAAGTTCCCCAGGGGGCCACTTC.

The rearrangement uses TRBV28 and TRBJ1-1; 10 nucleotides match TRBD1. The CDR3 is 15 residues long. Trimming cost V 3 bases and J 6 bases; bases outside gene matches: 7. Germline V lookup: CDR1 MDHEN, CDR2 SYDVKM. The CDR3 DNA is TGTGCCAGCAGTTTTTTCGGGACAGGGGCCGCTGAAGCTTTCTTT. This gives the protein CASSFFGTGAAEAFF.

V gene TRBV5-1 combines with J gene TRBJ2-5, with TRBD2 matching over 12 bases. Germline lookup yields CDR1 SGHRS and CDR2 YFSETQ. CDR3 size: 14 residues. Trimming cost V 4 bases and J 4 bases; bases outside gene matches: 2. In DNA, the CDR3 is TGCGCCAGCAGCCGGGGACTAGCGGGAGAGACCCAGTACTTC. Translation gives CASSRGLAGETQYF.

The chain recombines TRBV1 with TRBJ2-3; the tabulated D call, TRBD1, remains unverified against the DNA. TRBV1 is termed a pseudogene. The CDR3 is 17 residues long. In DNA, the CDR3 is TGCACCAGCAGCCAAGATGTGCCAGGAAGAAACACAGATACGCAGTATTTT. This gives the protein CTSSQDVPGRNTDTQYF.

This clone has a single count. The chain links TRBV11-2 to TRBJ2-7, with D possibly matching TRBD1 (5 bases). Germline CDR1 and CDR2: SGHAT and FQNNGV. V shed 4 bases and J shed 4 bases, with 20 bases lying between them. The CDR3 spans 16 residues. CDR3 coding DNA: TGTGCCAGCAGCTCCACCGATAGAAAAAGGGGATACGAGCAGTACTTC. Translation: CASSSTDRKRGYEQYF.

The chain has TRBV28 and TRBJ2-2; no clear D. Germline CDR1 and CDR2: MDHEN and SYDVKM. V lost 6 bases and J lost 1, with 6 bases in between. This CDR3 spans 13 amino acids. CDR3 coding DNA: TGTGCCAGCAGACTATTGAACACCGGGGAGCTGTTTTTT. This translates into CASRLLNTGELFF. Based on the CDR3 plus reference TRBV28 and TRBJ2-2, the full variable domain is DVKVTQSSRYLVKRTGEKVFLECVQDMDHENMFWYRQDPGLGLRLIYFSYDVKMKEKGDIPEGYSVSREKKERFSLILESASTNQTSMYLCASRLLNTGELFFGEGSRLTVL.

V usage is TRBV7-8 and J usage is TRBJ1-6; TRBD1 matches 8 bases. The germline V gene has CDR1 SGHVS and CDR2 FQNEAQ. This CDR3 region has 14 residues. J lost 8 bases, V lost 5 bases, and 5 bases had no gene match. The CDR3: CASSPDRGDSPLHF. In nucleotides, the CDR3 is TGTGCCAGCAGCCCTGACAGGGGAGATTCACCCCTCCACTTT. Full variable domain (missing parts from reference TRBV7-8 and TRBJ1-6): GAGVSQSPRYKVAKRGQDVALRCDPISGHVSLFWYQQALGQGPEFLTYFQNEAQLDKSGLPSDRFFAERPEGSVSTLKIQRTQQEDSAVYLCASSPDRGDSPLHFGNGTRLTVT.

The CDR3 region has the DNA TGTGCCAGCAGTTACGGTCAGGGGGCGCGGTACGAGCAGTACTTC. It translates to CASSYGQGARYEQYF. V usage is TRBV6-5 and J usage is TRBJ2-7; 8 nucleotides line up with TRBD1. Losses at the gene ends were 2 bases for V and 4 bases for J; bases not matched to a gene: 7. The CDR3 runs to 15 residues. In germline, CDR1 is MNHEY, CDR2 SVGAGI.

The gene calls are TRBV6-2 or TRBV6-3 and TRBJ2-1, with D possibly matching TRBD2 (5 bases). Trimming took 2 bases from V and 4 from J, leaving 6 bases between them. The germline V gene encodes CDR1 MNHEY and CDR2 SVGEGT. The CDR3 runs to 13 residues. The DNA of the CDR3 is TGTGCCAGCAGTTACGGAGGATACAATGAGCAGTTCTTC. As protein: CASSYGGYNEQFF.

The rearrangement links TRBV5-5 to TRBJ2-7; TRBD1 is a possible D gene (6 bases). Trimming left V 3 bases short and J 3 bases short, with 16 bases between. This CDR3 is 15 amino acids long. Germline V CDR1 and CDR2: SGHKS, YYEKEE (reference sequence). CDR3 bases: TGTGCCAGCAGCTCTCCTTTGGACAGTAACTACGAGCAGTACTTC. This gives the protein CASSSPLDSNYEQYF.

The chain links TRBV9 to TRBJ1-5, with D perhaps TRBD1 (6 bases). V was shortened by 2 bases and J by 5 bases, with 14 bases between the two germline ends. Germline V lookup: CDR1 SGDLS, CDR2 YYNGEE. The length of the CDR3 is 15 residues. The DNA for the CDR3 is TGTGCCAGCAGCGTGACGGACAGCCTTTATCAGCCCCAGCATTTT. Protein: CASSVTDSLYQPQHF.

This clone was seen only once. The rearrangement uses TRBV24-1 and TRBJ2-7; 7 bases align to TRBD1. Trimming took 9 bases from V and 6 from J; bases not matched to a gene: 10. The CDR3 runs to 13 residues. From germline, CDR1 is KGHDR and CDR2 SFDVKD. The CDR3 DNA follows: TGTGCCACCGTTGGGGACAGCGGCGGCGAGCAGTACTTC. Its translation is CATVGDSGGEQYF.

V is TRBV21-1 and J is TRBJ2-3; TRBD2 reflects the table's D call only, with no check against the DNA. TRBV21-1 is a known pseudogene. The CDR3 extends over 14 amino acids. As DNA, the CDR3 is TGTGCCAGCAGCAAAATTTCTTCTACAGATACGCAGTATTTT. Translation: CASSKISSTDTQYF.

CDR3 loop: CASSNGQVQETQYF. In DNA, the CDR3 is TGTGCCAGTAGTAATGGACAGGTCCAAGAGACCCAGTACTTC. The chain joins TRBV19 to TRBJ2-5, with 7 bases that match TRBD1. V gave up 4 bases and J gave up 1 base; unmatched junction bases: 3. CDR3 length: 14 residues. The V gene's germline CDR1 is LNHDA and CDR2 SQIVND (reference sequence).

The V gene is TRBV6-7, the J gene TRBJ1-1, with 8 positions matching TRBD1. TRBV6-7 is an ORF; its function is uncertain. CDR3 length equals 15 residues. Trimming removed 5 bases from V and 6 bases from J; junction bases left unmatched: 11. The CDR3 coding sequence is TGTGCCAGCAGTGGCAGGGGGCGTGGGCTTCCTGAAGCTTTCTTT. Amino acids: CASSGRGRGLPEAFF.

The chain couples TRBV6-5 to TRBJ2-7, with 7 bases identical to TRBD1. Trimming removed 4 bases from V and 9 bases from J; junction bases left unmatched: 15. The V gene's germline CDR1 is MNHEY and CDR2 SVGAGI. The CDR3 has 15 residues. The CDR3 spells CASSLSGTEGPGQYF. Here the CDR3 DNA reads TGTGCCAGCAGTTTATCCGGGACAGAAGGGCCAGGGCAGTACTTC.

The chain carries TRBV2 and TRBJ2-1, with a tentative D call TRBD1 (5 bases). Germline assignment: CDR1 SNHLY and CDR2 FYNNEI. This CDR3 is 15 amino acids long. Trimming took 4 bases from V and 0 from J, leaving 10 bases between them. DNA for the CDR3: TGTGCCAGCAGTGTGACAGTCCTCTCCTACAATGAGCAGTTCTTC. Its protein product is CASSVTVLSYNEQFF.

This sequence joins TRBV7-2 and TRBJ2-1; tentative D call: TRBD1 (5 bases). The germline CDR1 and CDR2 sequences are SGHTA and FQGNSA. The CDR3 length is 15 residues. V was pared by 4 bases and J by 3 bases, with 13 bases between. CDR3 coding DNA: TGTGCCAGCAGCTATAACCCGGACAACTACAATGAGCAGTTCTTC. Encoded protein: CASSYNPDNYNEQFF.

The chain carries TRBV4-1 and TRBJ1-2; tentatively, D is TRBD1 (5 bases). The V gene's germline CDR1 is MGHRA and CDR2 YSYEKL. The ends were cut back, 7 bases at V and 2 bases at J, with 14 bases in the middle. The CDR3 spans 14 residues. The DNA of the CDR3 is TGCGCCAGCACCTACGGAGGGGCAAACTATGGCTACACCTTC. Amino acids: CASTYGGANYGYTF.

The chain recombines TRBV16 with TRBJ1-5, with 8 bases that match TRBD1. Per germline, CDR1 KGHSY and CDR2 FQNENV. V was pared by 6 bases and J by 5 bases, with 9 bases of the junction left unmatched. This CDR3 comprises 15 residues. This CDR3 reads CASRRADRAHQPQHF. CDR3 in DNA: TGTGCCAGCAGAAGGGCGGACAGGGCGCATCAGCCCCAGCATTTT.

The V and J genes are TRBV7-9 and TRBJ1-1; 9 nucleotides align to TRBD1. Germline V CDR1 and CDR2: SEHNR, FQNEAQ (reference sequence). This CDR3 has 14 residues. Trimming at V came to 5 bases and at J to 4 bases, leaving 5 bases not matched to a gene. The CDR3 DNA sequence: TGTGCCAGCAGCCTTTGGGACAGGGTCACTGAAGCTTTCTTT. It translates to CASSLWDRVTEAFF.

This chain connects TRBV29-1 to TRBJ1-2; a weak D match, TRBD1 (6 bases). The V gene's germline CDR1 is SQVTM and CDR2 ANQGSEA. The CDR3 length is 13 residues. V was cut by 5 bases and J by 0 bases, with 10 bases left in between. The CDR3 region is CSVLGGANYGYTF. CDR3 in DNA: TGCAGCGTTTTAGGGGGGGCTAACTATGGCTACACCTTC.

The V and J genes are TRBV5-6 and TRBJ2-3; TRBD2 agrees at 12 bases. The CDR3 loop spans 19 amino acids. Germline CDR1 reads SGHDT; CDR2 reads YYEEEE. Trimming at V came to 7 bases and at J to 5 bases, leaving 20 bases not matched to a gene. Here the CDR3 DNA reads TGTGCCAGCTCCCAAAGGCTAGCGGGGGGGTCGCTTGAGGGAGATACGCAGTATTTT. Translating it yields CASSQRLAGGSLEGDTQYF. Filled out from reference TRBV5-6 and TRBJ2-3, the complete variable domain reads DAGVTQSPTHLIKTRGQQVTLRCSPKSGHDTVSWYQQALGQGPQFIFQYYEEEERQRGNFPDRFSGHQFPNYSSELNVNALLLGDSALYLCASSQRLAGGSLEGDTQYFGPGTRLTVL.

CDR3 residues: CASTKDRNTGELFF. The DNA of the CDR3 is TGTGCCAGCACCAAAGACAGAAACACCGGGGAGCTGTTTTTT. The J gene is TRBJ2-2, the V gene TRBV6-6; a weak D match, TRBD1 (5 bases). Trimming cost V 7 bases and J 2 bases, with 11 bases left between them. The CDR3 loop spans 14 amino acids. Germline V lookup: CDR1 MNHNY, CDR2 SVGAGI (reference sequence).

The genes are TRBV14 and TRBJ2-7; no definite D call. CDR1 SGHDN and CDR2 FVKESK come from the germline V gene. The V end lost 0 bases, the J end lost 6 bases, and 9 bases lay between the germline ends. There are 13 residues in the CDR3. The DNA of the CDR3 is TGTGCCAGCAGCCAAGAGAGAGGCGTCGAGCAGTACTTC. The encoded protein is CASSQERGVEQYF.

J is TRBJ2-3 and V is TRBV5-4; D remains unclear. With 1 base removed from V and 5 bases from J, the gap between germline ends came to 14 bases. The CDR3 length is 15 residues. The V gene's germline CDR1 is SGHNT and CDR2 YYREEE (reference sequence). The CDR3 DNA is TGTGCCAGCAGCTTGAACTCCCCTATTCGAGATACGCAGTATTTT. It translates to CASSLNSPIRDTQYF.

The V call is TRBV7-2, the J call TRBJ1-1; D gene ambiguous. Germline CDR1 reads SGHTA; CDR2 reads FQGNSA. This CDR3 comprises 13 residues. The V gene lost 4 bases and the J gene lost 2 bases, with 8 bases spanning the gap. The CDR3 loop is CASSSPGNTEAFF. The CDR3 DNA sequence: TGTGCCAGCAGCTCCCCAGGTAACACTGAAGCTTTCTTT.

This rearrangement joins TRBV5-5 to TRBJ2-1; 7 nucleotides line up with TRBD2. The CDR3 is made up of 15 amino acids. Trimming removed 0 bases from V and 3 bases from J; junction bases left unmatched: 3. The germline gives CDR1 SGHKS, CDR2 YYEKEE (reference sequence). In nucleotides, the CDR3 is TGTGCCAGCAGCTTGGATAGCGGGTACTACAATGAGCAGTTCTTC. The encoded protein is CASSLDSGYYNEQFF.

The rearrangement joins TRBV9 to TRBJ2-7, with D possibly being TRBD1 (6 bases). Germline CDR1 and CDR2: SGDLS and YYNGEE. The CDR3 has 14 residues. Trimming removed 0 bases at V and 7 bases at J, with 14 bases between. The CDR3 sequence: CASSVDWTAREQYF. The CDR3 region has the DNA TGTGCCAGCAGCGTAGATTGGACAGCGAGGGAGCAGTACTTC.

The rearrangement links TRBV28 to TRBJ2-7; TRBD2 matches 8 bases. J lost 4 bases, V lost 10 bases, and 15 bases had no gene match. CDR1 is MDHEN and CDR2 is SYDVKM in the germline V gene. The CDR3 covers 15 residues. The CDR3 coding sequence is TGTGCCAACAAATTGCGGGGGGTCTTGTTTTACGAGCAGTACTTC. Residues: CANKLRGVLFYEQYF. The variable domain in full, completed from reference TRBV28 and TRBJ2-7, reads DVKVTQSSRYLVKRTGEKVFLECVQDMDHENMFWYRQDPGLGLRLIYFSYDVKMKEKGDIPEGYSVSREKKERFSLILESASTNQTSMYLCANKLRGVLFYEQYFGPGTRLTVT.